Listed here are 27 T cell receptor beta chains from one sample, sequenced in a study of T cell repertoires in cytomegalovirus infection. TCRdb reprocessed the reads with MiXCR, giving one entry per CDR3 protein. The sample yields around 300,000 distinct CDR3 sequences, 20% to 30% seen once. The sample comprised PBMCs. These receptors came from a human donor in good health (CMV status not recorded). Some clones in this sample may be carry-over from other donors' samples.

This chain connects TRBV5-1 to TRBJ2-1; D unclear. This CDR3 has 14 residues. Germline V gives CDR1 SGHRS, CDR2 YFSETQ. Trimming pared 4 bases from V and 1 base from J, leaving 9 bases between. This chain's CDR3 is CASSNGQSYNEQFF. The CDR3 DNA reads TGCGCCAGCAGCAACGGTCAGTCCTACAATGAGCAGTTCTTC.

This clonotype has a count of ten or more. This chain uses TRBV7-2 with TRBJ2-1; D gene unclear. The CDR3 is 13 amino acids. Germline CDR1 reads SGHTA; CDR2 reads FQGNSA. The ends were cut back, 1 base at V and 6 bases at J, with 7 bases in the middle. The CDR3: CASSLGRSNEQFF. CDR3 in DNA: TGTGCCAGCAGCTTAGGACGATCCAATGAGCAGTTCTTC. Drawing the rest from reference TRBV7-2 and TRBJ2-1, the complete variable domain is GAGVSQSPSNKVTEKGKDVELRCDPISGHTALYWYRQSLGQGLEFLIYFQGNSAPDKSGLPSDRFSAERTGGSVSTLTIQRTQQEDSAVYLCASSLGRSNEQFFGPGTRLTVL.

V gene TRBV2 combines with J gene TRBJ1-6; 8 nucleotides agree with TRBD1. There are 15 residues in the CDR3. Per germline, CDR1 SNHLY and CDR2 FYNNEI. Losses at the gene ends were 5 bases for V and 5 bases for J; bases not matched to a gene: 5. The CDR3 reads CASSQQGVDNSPLHF. Written as DNA, the CDR3 is TGTGCCAGCAGTCAACAGGGGGTAGATAATTCACCCCTCCACTTT.

This clonotype was seen more than once but under ten times. This chain links TRBV20-1 with TRBJ2-1; no firm D call. Germline V lookup: CDR1 DFQATT, CDR2 SNEGSKA (reference sequence). CDR3 length: 13 amino acids. Trimming removed 8 bases from V and 6 bases from J, with 17 bases in between. The CDR3 DNA reads TGCAGTTCATTAGTGGTTGCGTCCAATGAGCAGTTCTTC. Amino acid sequence: CSSLVVASNEQFF.

This clonotype was recorded at least ten times. The genes are TRBV12-3 or TRBV12-4 and TRBJ1-1; D gene ambiguous. The CDR3 sequence is 14 residues long. Trimming removed 1 base at V and 1 base at J, with 7 bases between. CDR3 DNA sequence: TGTGCCAGCAGTTTAGGAGCGAGGAACACTGAAGCTTTCTTT. Encoded protein: CASSLGARNTEAFF.

This clonotype was recorded many times. The V and J genes are TRBV6-5 and TRBJ1-4; tentative D call: TRBD1 (5 bases). V lost 0 bases to trimming and J lost 7 bases, with 12 bases between them. The germline CDR1 and CDR2 sequences are MNHEY and SVGAGI. The length of the CDR3 is 15 residues. CDR3 in amino acids: CASSYSPGLREKLFF. The CDR3 region has the DNA TGTGCCAGCAGTTACTCCCCAGGGTTGCGTGAAAAACTGTTTTTT.

The genes are TRBV28 and TRBJ2-4; D possibly corresponds to TRBD1 (5 bases). V shed 4 bases and J shed 8 bases, with 18 bases lying between them. Germline V gives CDR1 MDHEN, CDR2 SYDVKM. The CDR3 consists of 15 residues. The CDR3, as DNA: TGTGCCAGCAGTTCGTCAGGGAACGCTGTGGACATTCAGTACTTC. Protein sequence: CASSSSGNAVDIQYF.

The chain carries TRBV6-1 and TRBJ1-3, with D tentatively TRBD1 (5 bases). In germline, CDR1 is MNHNS, CDR2 SASEGT. V gave up 6 bases and J gave up 0 bases, with 18 bases separating them. This CDR3 has 17 residues. CDR3 residues: CASRTSLARVSGNTIYF. The CDR3 bases are TGTGCCAGCAGGACATCCCTTGCCAGGGTCTCTGGAAACACCATATATTTT.

This clonotype was observed a handful of times. The CDR3 DNA is TGTGCCAGCAGACCAGTCGGGGAGCTGTTTTTT. It is translated as CASRPVGELFF. The V gene is TRBV11-2, the J gene TRBJ2-2; unclear D gene. V was clipped by 6 bases and J by 7 bases, with 6 bases between them. The CDR3 has 11 amino acids. Germline-derived CDR1 and CDR2 are SGHAT and FQNNGV.

In this sample, this clonotype turned up many times. The rearrangement links TRBV28 to TRBJ1-4; D ambiguous. The CDR3 consists of 15 residues. Trimming shortened V by 6 bases and J by 3 bases, and 14 bases separated the two germline ends. Germline V gene lookup returns CDR1 MDHEN and CDR2 SYDVKM. This chain's CDR3 is CASSRTGFPNEKLFF. CDR3 in DNA: TGTGCCAGCAGCCGAACCGGGTTCCCTAATGAAAAACTGTTTTTT.

V usage is TRBV11-2 and J usage is TRBJ2-1; D possibly matches TRBD1 or TRBD2 (6 bases each). Per the germline V gene, CDR1 is SGHAT and CDR2 is FQNNGV. The CDR3 is made up of 14 amino acids. V lost 2 bases, J lost 9 bases, and 14 bases lay in between. The CDR3 reads CASSLRQGRGEQFF. For the CDR3, the DNA is TGTGCCAGCAGCTTAAGGCAGGGGCGGGGTGAGCAGTTCTTC.

This clonotype appeared many times. The chain joins TRBV7-2 to TRBJ1-1, with TRBD1 identical over 8 bases. Germline CDR1 SGHTA, CDR2 FQGNSA. This CDR3 comprises 15 residues. V gave up 5 bases and J gave up 3 bases; unmatched junction bases: 8. This chain's CDR3 is CASSPRQGIDTEAFF. CDR3 sequence (DNA): TGTGCCAGCAGCCCCCGACAGGGGATCGACACTGAAGCTTTCTTT.

V usage is TRBV2 and J usage is TRBJ2-7; no firm D call. Germline V gene data show CDR1 as SNHLY and CDR2 as FYNNEI. V was cut by 8 bases and J by 0 bases, with 8 bases left in between. There are 12 residues in the CDR3. The CDR3 DNA sequence: TGTGCCAGCGACGCAGGCTCCTACGAGCAGTACTTC. The encoded protein is CASDAGSYEQYF.

The CDR3 DNA reads TGCAGTGCTAGGAAGAGCCTTGCATCTTCAAGCTACGAGCAGTACTTC. Residues: CSARKSLASSSYEQYF. The J gene is TRBJ2-7, the V gene TRBV20-1; D gene uncertain. This CDR3 comprises 16 residues. The ends were cut back, 3 bases at V and 3 bases at J, with 21 bases in the middle. The germline CDR1 and CDR2 sequences are DFQATT and SNEGSKA (reference sequence).

At least ten counts were recorded for this clonotype. This chain connects TRBV6-1 to TRBJ1-2; TRBD1 matches 9 bases. Germline CDR1 and CDR2: MNHNS and SASEGT. V lost 4 bases and J lost 8; bases outside the gene matches: 8. The CDR3 is 14 residues long. As DNA, the CDR3 is TGTGCCAGCAGTGTCCGGGACAGGGTCGAAGGCTACACCTTC. Amino acid sequence: CASSVRDRVEGYTF.

This clonotype was seen a few times. V is TRBV14 and J is TRBJ2-7; perhaps TRBD1 as D (6 bases). Germline V gene sequence: CDR1 SGHDN, CDR2 FVKESK. The V gene lost 0 bases and the J gene lost 5 bases, with 14 bases spanning the gap. The CDR3 loop spans 15 amino acids. The CDR3 is CASSQDIVRGHEQYF. Written as DNA, the CDR3 is TGTGCCAGCAGCCAAGACATCGTCAGGGGCCACGAGCAGTACTTC.

The genes are TRBV28 and TRBJ1-5, with unresolved D. CDR1 is MDHEN, CDR2 SYDVKM, per germline. V lost 5 bases and J lost 3, with 14 bases in between. The CDR3 sequence is 15 residues long. CDR3 residues: CASSTPGGLNQPQHF. CDR3 DNA sequence: TGTGCCAGCAGTACCCCAGGAGGGCTCAATCAGCCCCAGCATTTT.

The chain joins TRBV28 to TRBJ1-4; 7 nucleotides agree with TRBD1. Germline CDR1 reads MDHEN; CDR2 reads SYDVKM. This CDR3 has 15 residues. Trimming cost V 5 bases and J 8 bases; bases outside gene matches: 11. CDR3 DNA sequence: TGTGCCAGCAGTGCCACAGGGGCGGGGGGGGAAAAACTGTTTTTT. It translates to CASSATGAGGEKLFF. Using reference TRBV28 and TRBJ1-4 for the parts outside the CDR3, the full variable domain is DVKVTQSSRYLVKRTGEKVFLECVQDMDHENMFWYRQDPGLGLRLIYFSYDVKMKEKGDIPEGYSVSREKKERFSLILESASTNQTSMYLCASSATGAGGEKLFFGSGTQLSVL.

A single count supports this clonotype. This chain uses TRBV7-8 with TRBJ2-6, with no clear D. Germline CDR1 reads SGHVS; CDR2 reads FQNEAQ. CDR3 length equals 16 residues. The V and J ends lost 0 bases and 0 bases respectively, with 6 bases between them. The CDR3 reads CASSLAFYSGANVLTF. The CDR3 region has the DNA TGTGCCAGCAGCTTAGCGTTCTACTCTGGGGCCAACGTCCTGACTTTC.

This clonotype was recorded many times. This chain links TRBV11-2 with TRBJ1-5; D is unresolved. V lost 3 bases to trimming and J lost 2 bases, with 8 bases between them. This CDR3 spans 14 amino acids. Germline V gene data show CDR1 as SGHAT and CDR2 as FQNNGV. The CDR3 is CASSLGMGNQPQHF. CDR3 in DNA: TGTGCCAGCAGCTTGGGGATGGGCAATCAGCCCCAGCATTTT.

This clonotype turned up a few times. The rearrangement uses TRBV10-3 and TRBJ2-3, with D perhaps being TRBD1 or TRBD2 (5 bases each). The CDR3 consists of 14 residues. Trimming pared 6 bases from V and 2 bases from J, leaving 12 bases between. Germline V gene sequence: CDR1 ENHRY, CDR2 SYGVKD. CDR3 loop: CAISRDGYTDTQYF. CDR3 DNA sequence: TGTGCCATCAGCCGGGACGGATACACAGATACGCAGTATTTT.

The CDR3 nucleotides read TGTGCCAGCAGTTACAAACAAGGTGGCACTGAAGCTTTCTTT. Translation gives CASSYKQGGTEAFF. The chain is built from TRBV6-6 and TRBJ1-1, with no clear D. The CDR3 extends over 14 amino acids. Germline CDR1 MNHNY, CDR2 SVGAGI (reference sequence). The germline V and J ends were trimmed by 2 bases and 4 bases, with 11 bases remaining between them.

The genes are TRBV12-3 or TRBV12-4 and TRBJ2-6, with 7 positions matching TRBD2. The CDR3 length is 15 residues. V gave up 3 bases and J gave up 4 bases; unmatched junction bases: 3. The CDR3 coding sequence is TGTGCCAGCAGTTTGCGGGGGACGGGGGCCAACGTCCTGACTTTC. It specifies CASSLRGTGANVLTF.

This clonotype was seen many times. This rearrangement joins TRBV7-2 to TRBJ1-3, with D hard to call. Trimming removed 6 bases at V and 3 bases at J, with 9 bases between. Per germline, CDR1 SGHTA and CDR2 FQGNSA. The CDR3 is 13 residues long. The CDR3 DNA sequence: TGTGCCAGCAGGGGAGCGGGTGGAAACACCATATATTTT. It specifies CASRGAGGNTIYF. Full variable domain (rest looked up from reference TRBV7-2 and TRBJ1-3): GAGVSQSPSNKVTEKGKDVELRCDPISGHTALYWYRQSLGQGLEFLIYFQGNSAPDKSGLPSDRFSAERTGGSVSTLTIQRTQQEDSAVYLCASRGAGGNTIYFGEGSWLTVV.

This clonotype was detected only a few times. The chain links TRBV6-2 or TRBV6-3 to TRBJ1-1; no clear D gene. The V end lost 5 bases, the J end lost 3 bases, and 7 bases lay between the germline ends. Germline-derived CDR1 and CDR2 are MNHEY and SVGEGT. This CDR3 has 12 residues. DNA for the CDR3: TGTGCCAGCAGTCACCCGGACACTGAAGCTTTCTTT. Its translation is CASSHPDTEAFF.

This clonotype was detected ten times or more. V gene TRBV7-2 combines with J gene TRBJ2-2; possibly TRBD2 for D (5 bases). CDR1 is SGHTA, CDR2 FQGNSA, per germline. Trimming shortened V by 0 bases and J by 3 bases, and 11 bases separated the two germline ends. The CDR3 covers 16 residues. CDR3 sequence (DNA): TGTGCCAGCAGCTTAGCGTGGAAGGGAGACACCGGGGAGCTGTTTTTT. This gives the protein CASSLAWKGDTGELFF. Using reference TRBV7-2 and TRBJ2-2 for the parts outside the CDR3, the full variable domain is GAGVSQSPSNKVTEKGKDVELRCDPISGHTALYWYRQSLGQGLEFLIYFQGNSAPDKSGLPSDRFSAERTGGSVSTLTIQRTQQEDSAVYLCASSLAWKGDTGELFFGEGSRLTVL.

This clonotype was detected only a few times. The chain recombines TRBV6-5 with TRBJ2-7, with D possibly TRBD1 on 6 matching bases. The CDR3 runs 15 residues. Trimming cost V 0 bases and J 4 bases, with 13 bases left between them. CDR1 is MNHEY and CDR2 is SVGAGI in the germline V gene. The CDR3 nucleotides read TGTGCCAGCAGTTACTCGGGACAACGATTATACGAGCAGTACTTC. As protein: CASSYSGQRLYEQYF.